Below are 24 T cell receptor beta chains sequenced from a single sample in a study of cytomegalovirus exposure and HLA in healthy donors. PCR used 60 Vbeta primers and 13 Jbeta primers. Profiling relied on immunoSEQ multiplex PCR, and the TCRdb table lists in-frame clones only, not all of them. This table has over 130,000 clones, 79% appearing once. The sequenced sample was PBMCs. The receptor set was obtained from a human donor in good health.

The chain joins TRBV28 to TRBJ1-4, with a possible D match to TRBD1 (6 bases). Trimming cost V 5 bases and J 3 bases, with 16 bases left between them. The CDR3 spans 16 residues. The germline CDR1 and CDR2 sequences are MDHEN and SYDVKM. The CDR3: CASSTPRQEANEKLFF. Here the CDR3 DNA reads TGTGCCAGCAGTACCCCGAGACAGGAGGCTAATGAAAAACTGTTTTTT.

This sequence joins TRBV4-3 and TRBJ2-1; TRBD2 agrees at 12 bases. J was trimmed by 8 bases and V by 0 bases; bases with no gene match: 11. Germline lookup yields CDR1 LGHNA and CDR2 YSLEER. This CDR3 spans 18 amino acids. The CDR3 reads CASSQDLPSGRAGDEQFF. Written as DNA, the CDR3 is TGCGCCAGCAGCCAAGATCTTCCTAGCGGGAGGGCCGGGGATGAGCAGTTCTTC.

The gene calls are TRBV6-1 and TRBJ1-1, with D perhaps matching TRBD1 (6 bases). The ends were cut back, 5 bases at V and 3 bases at J, with 10 bases in the middle. The CDR3 has 13 amino acids. Germline values: CDR1 MNHNS, CDR2 SASEGT. The CDR3 coding sequence is TGTGCCAGCAGTTTACAGGGATACACTGAAGCTTTCTTT. The encoded protein is CASSLQGYTEAFF.

This chain uses TRBV4-1 with TRBJ1-3, with no clear D. Trimming took off 1 base at V and 2 bases at J, with 12 bases between the two ends. This CDR3 contains 16 residues. CDR1 and CDR2 (germline): MGHRA, YSYEKL. The CDR3 DNA sequence: TGCGCCAGCAGCCAAGTTGAGGCTTTTGCTGGAAACACCATATATTTT. This gives the protein CASSQVEAFAGNTIYF.

The rearrangement links TRBV7-9 to TRBJ2-7, with 7 bases matching TRBD1. The CDR3 totals 15 residues. From germline, CDR1 is SEHNR and CDR2 FQNEAQ (reference sequence). V was clipped by 1 base and J by 3 bases; unmatched bases: 6. The CDR3 DNA reads as TGTGCCAGCAGCTTAGGGAAGGCAGGGGGCTACGAGCAGTACTTC. Translating it yields CASSLGKAGGYEQYF.

The rearrangement uses TRBV5-1 and TRBJ2-7; the D gene is possibly TRBD2 (5 bases). Looked up from germline, CDR1 is SGHRS and CDR2 is YFSETQ. The CDR3 covers 15 residues. The V end lost 3 bases, the J end lost 2 bases, and 15 bases lay between the germline ends. Here the CDR3 DNA reads TGCGCCAGCAGCTCGCTGACGACGGGAACCTACGAGCAGTACTTC. This translates into CASSSLTTGTYEQYF.

This chain links TRBV7-9 with TRBJ2-7; weak D call: TRBD2 (6 bases). Germline V gene sequence: CDR1 SEHNR, CDR2 FQNEAQ (reference sequence). Trimming cost V 1 base and J 5 bases, with 12 bases left between them. The length of the CDR3 is 14 residues. CDR3 sequence: CASSLGEAGNEQYF. CDR3 in DNA: TGTGCCAGCAGCTTAGGGGAGGCAGGAAACGAGCAGTACTTC.

Note on this clone: Its ends do not fully match the called genes, so a read error is possible. J is TRBJ1-1 and V is TRBV7-9, with D unresolved. The CDR3 spans 12 residues. The germline V gene encodes CDR1 SEHNR and CDR2 FQNEAQ (reference sequence). This CDR3 is CSSSLMEEGAFF. The CDR3, as DNA: TGTTCCAGCAGCTTAATGGAGGAAGGAGCTTTCTTT. Full variable domain (outside the CDR3, taken from reference TRBV7-9 and TRBJ1-1): DTGVSQNPRHKITKRGQNVTFRCDPISEHNRLYWYRQTLGQGPEFLTYFQNEAQLEKSRLLSDRFSAERPKGSFSTLEIQRTEQGDSAMYLCSSSLMEEGAFFGQGTRLTVV.

CDR3 coding DNA: TGTGCCAGCAGCCCATCCCGGGACAGGGCATATGGCTACACCTTC. Translating it yields CASSPSRDRAYGYTF. V gene TRBV5-5 combines with J gene TRBJ1-2; 9 nucleotides line up with TRBD1. V shed 4 bases, J shed 5 bases, and the junction held 9 bases outside the gene matches. The germline V gene has CDR1 SGHKS and CDR2 YYEKEE (reference sequence). The CDR3 consists of 15 residues. Together with reference TRBV5-5 and TRBJ1-2, the CDR3 gives the full variable domain: DAGVTQSPTHLIKTRGQQVTLRCSPISGHKSVSWYQQVLGQGPQFIFQYYEKEERGRGNFPDRFSARQFPNYSSELNVNALLLGDSALYLCASSPSRDRAYGYTFGSGTRLTVV.

This chain uses TRBV19 with TRBJ1-3; the match to TRBD1 covers 10 bases. Looked up from germline, CDR1 is LNHDA and CDR2 is SQIVND (reference sequence). This CDR3 is built from 16 residues. The V and J ends lost 5 bases and 0 bases, in that order; junction bases with no gene match: 4. The CDR3, as DNA: TGTGCCAGTAGTCTCGGACAGGGGGTCTCTGGAAACACCATATATTTT. Residues: CASSLGQGVSGNTIYF.

The chain employs TRBV4-1 and TRBJ2-1, with 7 nucleotides matching TRBD1. The CDR3 contains 13 residues. The trim removed 0 bases at V and 12 bases at J, leaving 5 bases unmatched. CDR1 is MGHRA, CDR2 YSYEKL, per germline. The CDR3 coding sequence is TGCGCCAGCAGCCAAGAGACAGGGAGTGGGCAGTTCTTC. The encoded protein is CASSQETGSGQFF.

This chain links TRBV10-1 with TRBJ1-1; D remains ambiguous. V was cut by 3 bases and J by 4 bases, with 9 bases left in between. From germline, CDR1 is WNHNN and CDR2 SYGVQD (reference sequence). The CDR3 is made up of 13 amino acids. The DNA for the CDR3 is TGCGCCAGCAGTGACAGGAGGAGCACTGAAGCTTTCTTT. Translated, it gives CASSDRRSTEAFF.

The V and J genes are TRBV7-9 and TRBJ1-4; TRBD1 might be the D (5 bases). Germline CDR1 SEHNR, CDR2 FQNEAQ (reference sequence). The CDR3 sequence is 15 residues long. V was trimmed by 2 bases and J by 4 bases, leaving 11 bases between them. CDR3 in DNA: TGTGCCAGCAGCTTAAGGGAGGGGTTTAATGAAAAACTGTTTTTT. Its translation is CASSLREGFNEKLFF. The full variable domain, its missing parts supplied by reference TRBV7-9 and TRBJ1-4, is DTGVSQNPRHKITKRGQNVTFRCDPISEHNRLYWYRQTLGQGPEFLTYFQNEAQLEKSRLLSDRFSAERPKGSFSTLEIQRTEQGDSAMYLCASSLREGFNEKLFFGSGTQLSVL.

A few counts support this clone. This chain connects TRBV19 to TRBJ1-5; the match to TRBD1 covers 9 bases. The germline V gene encodes CDR1 LNHDA and CDR2 SQIVND (reference sequence). The V and J ends lost 3 bases and 4 bases, in that order; junction bases with no gene match: 4. The CDR3 extends over 15 amino acids. The CDR3: CASSITGGANQPQHF. The CDR3 DNA reads as TGTGCCAGTAGTATCACAGGGGGCGCGAATCAGCCCCAGCATTTT.

As concerns this clone: At one boundary the junction diverges from the germline segment, which might be a read error. The chain carries TRBV6-1 and TRBJ2-7; 8 bases are a match to TRBD2. The germline V gene encodes CDR1 MNHNS and CDR2 SASEGT. The CDR3 has 15 residues. The CDR3 DNA sequence: TGTGCCAGCAGTAAAGCGGGGACTAGAGGACGCGAGCAGTACTTC. It encodes CASSKAGTRGREQYF.

About this clone: Sequence at one end of the junction differs from germline and may be a read error. The chain carries TRBV7-9 and TRBJ1-1; D is unclear. The CDR3 is 13 amino acids. Germline CDR1 reads SEHNR; CDR2 reads FQNEAQ (reference sequence). This chain's CDR3 is CSSSLVVDTEAFF. The CDR3 DNA is TGTTCCAGCAGCTTAGTTGTAGACACTGAAGCTTTCTTT.

V gene TRBV28 combines with J gene TRBJ2-1; tentatively, D is TRBD1 (5 bases). V lost 6 bases to trimming and J lost 7 bases, with 19 bases between them. This CDR3 spans 15 amino acids. From germline, CDR1 is MDHEN and CDR2 SYDVKM. CDR3 in amino acids: CASSLGRSPANEQFF. In nucleotides, the CDR3 is TGTGCCAGCAGCCTGGGGCGGTCTCCAGCGAATGAGCAGTTCTTC.

This chain connects TRBV7-9 to TRBJ2-1; 8 bases are a match to TRBD2. This CDR3 is 15 amino acids long. The germline V gene encodes CDR1 SEHNR and CDR2 FQNEAQ (reference sequence). After removal of 2 bases from V and 7 bases from J, the junction contained 7 bases not matched to a gene. The CDR3 loop is CASSLSSGLGNEQFF. CDR3 bases: TGTGCCAGCAGCTTATCTAGCGGGTTAGGGAATGAGCAGTTCTTC.

V is TRBV5-4 and J is TRBJ2-5, with TRBD2 matching over 14 bases. CDR3 length: 15 residues. With V trimmed by 3 bases and J by 5 bases, 3 bases remained unmatched. Germline V gene lookup returns CDR1 SGHNT and CDR2 YYREEE (reference sequence). For the CDR3, the DNA is TGTGCCAGCAGCTGGGGACTAGCGGGAGCGGAGACCCAGTACTTC. Protein sequence: CASSWGLAGAETQYF.

V usage is TRBV18 and J usage is TRBJ1-2; TRBD1 aligns across 7 bases. The CDR3 length is 16 residues. Germline assignment: CDR1 KGHSH and CDR2 LQKENI. The V segment lost 3 bases and the J segment 1 base; nucleotides outside the gene matches: 8. The CDR3 nucleotides are TGTGCCAGCTCACCGAGGGACAGAGTTAATAACTATGGCTACACCTTC. Translated: CASSPRDRVNNYGYTF.

The sample holds a few counts of this clone. This rearrangement joins TRBV5-1 to TRBJ1-5; D gene ambiguous. This CDR3 region has 15 residues. CDR1 is SGHRS and CDR2 is YFSETQ in the germline V gene. V lost 0 bases and J lost 4, with 11 bases in between. CDR3 nucleotides: TGCGCCAGCAGCTTGGGCGAGGTTGGGAATCAGCCCCAGCATTTT. Residues: CASSLGEVGNQPQHF. Complete variable domain (other parts from reference TRBV5-1 and TRBJ1-5): KAGVTQTPRYLIKTRGQQVTLSCSPISGHRSVSWYQQTPGQGLQFLFEYFSETQRNKGNFPGRFSGRQFSNSRSEMNVSTLELGDSALYLCASSLGEVGNQPQHFGDGTRLSIL.

This sequence joins TRBV7-2 and TRBJ2-5; perhaps TRBD2 as D (7 bases). The CDR3 contains 16 residues. V gave up 5 bases and J gave up 1 base, with 17 bases separating them. Germline loops: CDR1 SGHTA, CDR2 FQGNSA. The CDR3 DNA reads as TGTGCCAGCAGCGCAGCGGTACGGGGGGCCCAAGAGACCCAGTACTTC. Translated, it gives CASSAAVRGAQETQYF.

The chain recombines TRBV19 with TRBJ2-1, with a tentative D call TRBD1 (6 bases). V lost 3 bases, J lost 9 bases, and 21 bases lay in between. There are 16 residues in the CDR3. Germline V gene lookup returns CDR1 LNHDA and CDR2 SQIVND (reference sequence). CDR3 in amino acids: CASSIGLGGPLTEQFF. CDR3 nucleotide sequence: TGTGCCAGTAGTATCGGTTTAGGGGGTCCCTTAACTGAGCAGTTCTTC.

The genes are TRBV2 and TRBJ2-7; 9 bases are shared with TRBD1. After removal of 4 bases from V and 4 bases from J, the junction contained 2 bases not matched to a gene. CDR1 and CDR2 from the germline V gene are SNHLY and FYNNEI. The CDR3 extends over 13 amino acids. CDR3 in amino acids: CASSGDRAYEQYF. The CDR3 coding sequence is TGTGCCAGCAGTGGGGACAGGGCATACGAGCAGTACTTC.